The T cell receptor (beta chain) described here comes from a study of regulatory T cells in long-lasting Graves disease. Sample time point: newly diagnosed GD, antithyroid drugs for less than 3 months. PBMC RNA was the source of the TCR library. The authors built TCR beta libraries using iRepertoire HTBI primers and Arm-PCR of CDR3 regions. Via MiXCR, TCRdb re-called the multiplex PCR reads, giving one row per CDR3 protein. The sample includes more than 300,000 distinct CDR3 sequences, around 15% of them seen just once. This clonotype was detected only a few times. CDR1 and CDR2 from the germline V gene are MNHNS and SASEGT. The CDR3 covers 14 residues. Losses at the gene ends were 6 bases for V and 5 bases for J; bases not matched to a gene: 9. These data are also associated with another study on T cells in Graves' hyperthyroidism and ophthalmopathy.

This clonotype was obtained from a young woman with Graves disease. Sequenced material: peripheral blood mononuclear cells (PBMCs), taken at new diagnosis, from a patient treated with antithyroid drugs. The rearrangement uses TRBV6-1 and TRBJ2-5, with 7 bases identical to TRBD1. CDR3 region: CASRTGSWGETQYF. DNA for the CDR3: TGTGCCAGCAGGACAGGGAGTTGGGGGGAGACCCAGTACTTC.